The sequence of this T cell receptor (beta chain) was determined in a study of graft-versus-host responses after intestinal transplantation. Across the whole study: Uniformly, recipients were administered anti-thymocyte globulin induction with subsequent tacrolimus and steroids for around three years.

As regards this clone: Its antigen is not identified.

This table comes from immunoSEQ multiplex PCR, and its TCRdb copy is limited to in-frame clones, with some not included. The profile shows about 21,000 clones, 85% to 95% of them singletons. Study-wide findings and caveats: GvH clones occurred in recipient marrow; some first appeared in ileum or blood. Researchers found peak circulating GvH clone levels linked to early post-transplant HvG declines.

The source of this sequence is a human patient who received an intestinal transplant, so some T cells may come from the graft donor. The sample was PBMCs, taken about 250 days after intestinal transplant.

CDR3 nucleotide sequence: TGCGCCAGCAGCCACCCCCAGGGCGAGCAGTACTTC. Amino acids: CASSHPQGEQYF. This rearrangement joins TRBV4-1 to TRBJ2-7; D is perhaps TRBD1 (5 bases). Germline V lookup: CDR1 MGHRA, CDR2 YSYEKL. Trimming removed 3 bases from V and 6 bases from J, with 9 bases in between. The CDR3 loop spans 12 amino acids.